This T cell receptor beta chain was sequenced for a study of blood T cells in healthy people across ages. Study-level points and caveats: Age brought a roughly linear fall in TCR beta diversity measured per million T cells.

There are 12 residues in the CDR3. Trimming shortened V by 11 bases and J by 4 bases, and 14 bases separated the two germline ends. CDR1 is MNHEY, CDR2 SVGAGI, per germline. Through a sample-barcoded 5' primer and a J-beta primer mix, a second PCR was run for roughly 7 to 11 cycles. Every single cDNA molecule received a tag from a template-switch adaptor with 12 random nucleotides. TCRdb fed the 5' RACE reads into MiXCR, producing one record per CDR3 protein. Among approximately 900,000 distinct CDR3 sequences listed, 29% were seen once. The table lists this clonotype with a few counts. The antigen is unknown. These data also featured in a second study, about T cells of mothers and their children. That work contributes: Second-PCR amplification with M1S added sample barcodes and 2-4 random nucleotides. From each mother came over 9.5 million TCR beta CDR3 reads, and from each child came about 3 million.

The V and J genes are TRBV6-5 and TRBJ1-1, with a possible D match to TRBD1 (5 bases). The material sequenced was blood. The sequence was collected from a woman in her thirties or forties in good health. For the CDR3, the DNA is TGTGCCTCAAGCGGCAGGGCCACTGAAGCTTTCTTT. Its protein is CASSGRATEAFF.